A selection of T cell receptor beta chains follows, all from one sample in a study of blood T cell repertoires in COVID-19. The protocol was immunoSEQ multiplex PCR, while the TCRdb copy is restricted to in-frame clones and leaves out a portion. The sample comprises a few hundred thousand clones, over 80% of which are singletons, and 5% to 6% rests with the top ten. Sequencing was performed on PBMCs or T cells enriched from blood (not recorded which). The receptors derive from a woman aged 50 to 60 who had recovered from COVID-19. The CDR3 runs from the conserved cysteine through the conserved F or W. The D gene is left open where the match is weak. Rows may omit the clone size; those that give it use once, few, many or a size class.

v_call	j_call	d_call	clone_size	cdr3_aa	cdr3_nt
TRBV10-1	TRBJ2-7	-	-	CPPRRERYEQYF	TGCCCCCCTAGGAGGGAGAGGTACGAGCAGTACTTC
TRBV9	TRBJ2-6	-	few	CASSPTGIYRGSGANVLTF	TGTGCCAGCAGCCCTACCGGGATCTATAGAGGCTCTGGGGCCAACGTCCTGACTTTC
TRBV6-2/TRBV6-3	TRBJ1-1	TRBD1	-	CASSYSWTGSLNTEAFF	TGTGCCAGCAGTTACTCGTGGACAGGGTCTCTAAACACTGAAGCTTTCTTT
TRBV19	TRBJ1-2	-	-	CATSRGTGYGYTF	TGTGCCACTAGCAGGGGAACAGGATATGGCTACACCTTC
TRBV7-3	TRBJ2-1	TRBD2	-	CASSLGFGTRSGEQFF	TGTGCCAGCAGCTTAGGGTTCGGGACTAGGTCGGGTGAGCAGTTCTTC
TRBV18	TRBJ1-1	-	-	CASSPRAGQGIEAFF	TGTGCCAGCTCACCACGTGCCGGGCAGGGGATTGAAGCTTTCTTT
TRBV7-2	TRBJ1-2	-	few	CASSLALTALYGYTF	TGTGCCAGCAGCTTAGCGCTGACAGCCCTCTATGGCTACACCTTC
TRBV30	TRBJ2-7	TRBD2	-	CAWSWTSNLDEQYF	TGTGCCTGGAGTTGGACTAGCAATCTCGACGAGCAGTACTTC
TRBV5-5	TRBJ1-1	-	-	CASSFTPALEAFF	TGTGCCAGCAGCTTTACCCCCGCCCTAGAAGCTTTCTTT
TRBV2	TRBJ2-1	TRBD2	once	CASSDSGLAGSEQFF	TGTGCCAGCAGTGATAGTGGACTAGCGGGTAGTGAGCAGTTCTTC
TRBV5-5	TRBJ2-7	-	-	CASSAGQPSYEQYF	TGTGCCAGCAGCGCGGGACAGCCTTCCTACGAGCAGTACTTC
TRBV2	TRBJ1-5	TRBD1	-	CASSRQGSSFQPQHF	TGTGCCAGCAGCCGACAGGGGTCCTCGTTTCAGCCCCAGCATTTT
TRBV7-2	TRBJ1-2	-	-	CASSFRRTTGYGYTF	TGTGCCAGCAGCTTCCGGAGGACCACGGGCTATGGCTACACCTTC
TRBV5-6	TRBJ1-2	-	-	CASSFGREDGYTF	TGTGCCAGCAGCTTCGGCAGGGAGGATGGCTACACCTTC
TRBV6-5	TRBJ2-1	-	-	CASSYVGGEQFF	TGTGCCAGCAGTTACGTGGGGGGTGAGCAGTTCTTC
TRBV7-2	TRBJ1-1	-	-	CASSLAVSGGTTEAFF	TGTGCCAGCAGCTTAGCGGTTTCCGGGGGGACCACTGAAGCTTTCTTT
TRBV14	TRBJ1-2	-	-	CASSPGPNYGYTF	TGTGCCAGCAGTCCGGGTCCGAACTATGGCTACACCTTC
TRBV2	TRBJ1-5	-	few	CASSLERRGNQPQHF	TGTGCCAGCAGTTTGGAGCGGAGGGGAAACCAGCCCCAGCATTTT
TRBV27	TRBJ1-1	-	-	CASSFRDNF	TGTGCCAGCAGTTTCAGGGACAACTTT
TRBV2	TRBJ2-3	-	once	CASSGREGSVVSTDTQYF	TGTGCCAGCAGTGGGAGGGAAGGGAGTGTGGTTAGCACAGATACGCAGTATTTT
TRBV5-4	TRBJ2-3	-	once	CASSLGASETTHTQYF	TGTGCCAGCAGCTTGGGTGCTAGCGAAACTACGCATACGCAGTATTTT
TRBV7-9	TRBJ2-1	TRBD2	-	CASSYRTSGGMGDEQFF	TGTGCCAGCAGCTACAGGACTAGCGGGGGGATGGGCGATGAGCAGTTCTTC
TRBV2	TRBJ1-5	-	few	CASSVLSNQPQHF	TGTGCCAGCAGTGTTCTTAGCAATCAGCCCCAGCATTTT
TRBV4-2	TRBJ2-1	-	-	CASSQDRTDYNEQFF	TGTGCCAGCAGCCAAGACAGGACAGACTACAATGAGCAGTTCTTC
TRBV5-6	TRBJ1-4	TRBD1	-	CASSRGQPRGEKLFF	TGTGCCAGCAGCCGGGGACAGCCGAGAGGTGAAAAACTGTTTTTT
TRBV7-9	TRBJ1-4	TRBD1	-	CASSPDRATNEKLFF	TGTGCCAGCAGCCCTGACAGGGCAACTAATGAAAAACTGTTTTTT
TRBV5-6	TRBJ2-1	-	-	CASSSSGPRLNEQFF	TGTGCCAGCAGCTCCTCTGGGCCCCGTCTGAATGAGCAGTTCTTC
TRBV5-4	TRBJ1-1	TRBD1	-	CASSLQGGSTEAFF	TGTGCCAGCAGCTTACAGGGGGGTTCCACTGAAGCTTTCTTT
TRBV20-1	TRBJ2-7	-	-	CSASLGAEQYF	TGCAGTGCTAGTTTAGGGGCTGAGCAGTACTTC
TRBV10-3	TRBJ2-2	TRBD1	-	CAITGTGPGELFF	TGTGCCATCACCGGGACAGGGCCCGGGGAGCTGTTTTTT
TRBV28	TRBJ1-2	-	-	CASRPAGGYTF	TGTGCCAGTAGACCAGCAGGTGGCTACACCTTC
TRBV6-5	TRBJ1-2	-	-	CASRNPGRRVGGYTF	TGTGCCAGCAGGAACCCTGGACGGAGGGTTGGAGGCTACACCTTC
TRBV9	TRBJ2-5	-	-	CASSVDTETQYF	TGTGCCAGCAGCGTAGACACAGAGACCCAGTACTTC
TRBV25-1	TRBJ2-7	-	-	CASSSFRSDYEQYF	TGTGCCAGCAGTTCCTTCAGGTCTGACTACGAGCAGTACTTC
TRBV15	TRBJ2-7	TRBD1	-	CATSRESHYTRQGPGEQYF	TGTGCCACCAGCAGAGAATCCCACTACACGAGACAGGGCCCGGGAGAGCAGTACTTC
TRBV6-5	TRBJ1-2	-	-	CASSYATGDYTF	TGTGCCAGCAGTTACGCAACAGGAGACTACACCTTC
TRBV27	TRBJ1-2	-	-	CASSFPGAVVYTF	TGTGCCAGCAGTTTCCCAGGGGCGGTCGTCTACACCTTC
TRBV6-2/TRBV6-3	TRBJ1-1	-	-	CASSYVGSESTEAFF	TGTGCCAGCAGTTACGTCGGGAGTGAAAGCACTGAAGCTTTCTTT
TRBV19	TRBJ1-6	-	-	CASTKTGSNSPLHF	TGTGCCAGTACCAAGACTGGAAGTAATTCACCCCTCCACTTT
TRBV7-3	TRBJ2-7	TRBD2	few	CASSPQPGGPGEQYF	TGTGCCAGCAGCCCCCAGCCGGGGGGGCCGGGGGAGCAGTACTTC
TRBV14	TRBJ2-5	TRBD1	-	CASSQGYGQGARETQYF	TGTGCCAGCAGCCAGGGATATGGACAGGGGGCGCGGGAGACCCAGTACTTC
TRBV10-3	TRBJ1-2	-	few	CAISASGTMNGYTF	TGTGCCATCAGCGCTTCTGGGACAATGAACGGCTACACCTTC
TRBV6-2/TRBV6-3	TRBJ1-4	TRBD1	few	CASSEQGESEKLFF	TGTGCCAGCAGCGAACAGGGGGAGAGTGAAAAACTGTTTTTT
TRBV20-1	TRBJ1-5	-	-	CSASSGRAQPQHF	TGCAGTGCTAGTTCAGGCAGGGCCCAGCCCCAGCATTTT
TRBV6-5	TRBJ2-1	TRBD2	once	CASRYSGTINEQFF	TGTGCCAGCAGGTATAGCGGGACGATTAATGAGCAGTTCTTC
TRBV18	TRBJ1-3	-	few	CASTPGHRSSGNTIYF	TGTGCCAGCACCCCGGGACACAGAAGCTCTGGAAACACCATATATTTT
TRBV27	TRBJ2-7	TRBD2	-	CASRGIGTSGRQTYEQYF	TGTGCCAGCAGGGGAATTGGGACTAGCGGGAGGCAGACCTACGAGCAGTACTTC
TRBV5-4	TRBJ2-3	-	once	CASRIPGNTDTQYF	TGTGCCAGCAGGATTCCCGGGAACACAGATACGCAGTATTTT
TRBV6-6	TRBJ1-2	-	-	CASSRPPRAASYGYTF	TGTGCCAGCAGTCGACCCCCCAGGGCGGCGTCCTATGGCTACACCTTC
TRBV15	TRBJ1-6	-	-	CATSSGRNSPLHF	TGTGCCACCAGCAGTGGGAGGAATTCACCCCTCCACTTT
TRBV11-3	TRBJ1-3	-	-	CASSLDKTFSSGNTIYF	TGTGCCAGCAGCTTAGACAAGACATTTTCCTCTGGAAACACCATATATTTT
TRBV7-8	TRBJ2-7	-	-	CASSQDTLLHEQYF	TGTGCCAGCAGCCAAGACACGCTCCTCCACGAGCAGTACTTC